This T cell receptor beta chain was captured by sequencing in a study of blood T cell repertoires in COVID-19. Study-wide background: COVID-19 samples from acute and convalescent phases originated in the United States, Italy and Spain. T cells, B-cell-depleted T cells, or PBMCs provided the cDNA or gDNA that served as material.

V gave up 5 bases and J gave up 3 bases, with 4 bases separating them. The CDR3 is 11 amino acids. In the study's own analysis: Amplification of reference gene primers provided the estimated nucleated cell counts. Sequenced by immunoSEQ multiplex PCR; TCRdb stores in-frame clones only, minus some. That table is the source of V, J and clone size, and D and trimming were worked out from the DNA. The sample records about 140,000 clones, approximately 84% being singletons. The chain carries TRBV12-3 or TRBV12-4 and TRBJ2-5; D is ambiguous. Sequenced material: peripheral blood. The sequence derives from a human donor in a cohort sampled during active COVID-19. The DNA for the CDR3 is TGTGCCAGCAGTATAAAAGAGACCCAGTACTTC. Amino acid sequence: CASSIKETQYF.